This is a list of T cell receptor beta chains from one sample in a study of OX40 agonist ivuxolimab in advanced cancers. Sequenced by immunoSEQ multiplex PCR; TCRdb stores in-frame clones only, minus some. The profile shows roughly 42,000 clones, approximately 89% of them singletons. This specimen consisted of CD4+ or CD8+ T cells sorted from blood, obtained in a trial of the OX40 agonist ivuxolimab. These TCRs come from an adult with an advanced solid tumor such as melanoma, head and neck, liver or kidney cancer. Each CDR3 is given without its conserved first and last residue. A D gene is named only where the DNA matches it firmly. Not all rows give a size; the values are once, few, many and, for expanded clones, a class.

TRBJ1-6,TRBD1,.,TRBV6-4,ASTPGQGDSPLH
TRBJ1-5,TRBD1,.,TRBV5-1,ASSPGQGNQPQH
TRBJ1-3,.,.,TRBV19,ASSPVATGAVY
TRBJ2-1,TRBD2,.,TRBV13,ASSLGLGGIEQF
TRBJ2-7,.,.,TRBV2,ASKVRGPLPYEQY
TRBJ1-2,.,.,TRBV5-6,ASSLGPRGYT
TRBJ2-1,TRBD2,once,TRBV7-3,ASSLLAGGQIEQF
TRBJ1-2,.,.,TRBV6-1,ASSDALSGRGYT
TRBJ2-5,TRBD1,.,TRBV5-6,ASSEGDRPQETQY
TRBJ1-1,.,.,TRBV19,ASSHRTVMNTEAF
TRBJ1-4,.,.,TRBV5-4,ASSFKDNVEEKLF
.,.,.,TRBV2,ASSGTDSYEQY
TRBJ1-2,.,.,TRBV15,ATSRDWGDYGYT
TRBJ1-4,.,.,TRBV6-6,ASSYSPPDRGEKLF
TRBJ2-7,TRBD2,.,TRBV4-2,ASSQALAGAYEQY